This note documents a single T cell receptor (beta chain) sequence. Per the germline V gene, CDR1 is MNHEY and CDR2 is SVGAGI. V lost 10 bases and J lost 1; bases outside the gene matches: 8. The CDR3 runs 15 residues. These data originate in a study of blood T cell repertoires in COVID-19. Overall study context: The United States, Italy and Spain were the sources of the acute and convalescent COVID-19 samples.

The authors' processing: Reference gene primers were amplified, and this amplification served to estimate nucleated cell counts. Produced via immunoSEQ multiplex PCR; TCRdb's table is partial and in-frame only. V, J and clone size reflect that table, while D and trimming were determined from the DNA. The data show around 69,000 clones, roughly 79% seen once. V usage is TRBV6-5 and J usage is TRBJ2-3, with 10 bases identical to TRBD2. The sample consisted of peripheral blood. This TCR was recovered from a woman in her sixties or seventies with acute or convalescent COVID-19. The CDR3 reads CATAQTSGGTDTQYF. DNA of the CDR3: TGTGCCACCGCTCAAACTAGCGGGGGCACAGATACGCAGTATTTT.